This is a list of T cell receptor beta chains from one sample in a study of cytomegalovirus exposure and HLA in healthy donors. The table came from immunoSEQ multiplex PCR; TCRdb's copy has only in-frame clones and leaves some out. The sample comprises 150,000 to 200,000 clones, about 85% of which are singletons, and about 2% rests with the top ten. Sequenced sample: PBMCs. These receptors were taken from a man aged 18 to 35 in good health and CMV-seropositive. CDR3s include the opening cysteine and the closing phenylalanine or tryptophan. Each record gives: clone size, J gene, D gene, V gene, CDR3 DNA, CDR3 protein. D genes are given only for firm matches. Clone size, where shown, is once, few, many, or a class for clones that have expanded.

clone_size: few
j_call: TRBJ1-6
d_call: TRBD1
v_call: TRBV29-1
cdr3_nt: TGCAGCGTTAGGACCGAGACAGGGGGCAATTCACCCCTCCACTTT
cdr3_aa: CSVRTETGGNSPLHF

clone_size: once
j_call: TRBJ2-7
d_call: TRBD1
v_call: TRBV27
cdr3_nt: TGTGCCAGCAGTCCCCGACAGGGGGGCGAGCAGTACTTC
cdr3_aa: CASSPRQGGEQYF

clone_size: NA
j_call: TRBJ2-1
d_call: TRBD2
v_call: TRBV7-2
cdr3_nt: TGTGCCAGCAGCTTATCGTTCGGGCGGGGGGACAATGAGCAGTTCTTC
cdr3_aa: CASSLSFGRGDNEQFF

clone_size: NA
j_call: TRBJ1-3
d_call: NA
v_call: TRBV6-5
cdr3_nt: TGTGCCAGCAGTTTTTCCAGCAGGAACCGTGGAAACACCATATATTTT
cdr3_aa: CASSFSSRNRGNTIYF

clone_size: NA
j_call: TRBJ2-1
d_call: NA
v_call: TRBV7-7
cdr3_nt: TGTGCCAGCAGCTTAGGACAGGCCTTTGGAGAGCAGTTCTTC
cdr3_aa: CASSLGQAFGEQFF

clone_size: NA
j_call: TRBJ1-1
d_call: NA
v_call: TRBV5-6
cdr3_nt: TGTGCCAGCAGCTGGACGGGGAGCACTGAAGCTTTCTTT
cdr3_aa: CASSWTGSTEAFF

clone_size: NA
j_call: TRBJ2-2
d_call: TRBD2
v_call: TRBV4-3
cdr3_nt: TGCGCCAGCAGCCAAGATGGGCGGGGGAGTGGGGAGCTGTTTTTT
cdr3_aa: CASSQDGRGSGELFF

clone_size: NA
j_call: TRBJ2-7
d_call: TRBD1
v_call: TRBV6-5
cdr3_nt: TGTGCCAGCCGACAGGGCTACGAGCAGTACTTC
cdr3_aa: CASRQGYEQYF

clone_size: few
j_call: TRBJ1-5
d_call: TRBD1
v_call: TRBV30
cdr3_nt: TGTGCCTGGAGTGTAGGACAGGGGCATCAGCCCCAGCATTTT
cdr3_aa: CAWSVGQGHQPQHF

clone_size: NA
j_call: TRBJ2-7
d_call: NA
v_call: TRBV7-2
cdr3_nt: TGTGCCAGCAGCTTCTCTACAGACAGGCTCAACGAGCAGTACTTC
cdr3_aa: CASSFSTDRLNEQYF

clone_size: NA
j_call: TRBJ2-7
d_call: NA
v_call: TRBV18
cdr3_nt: TGTGCCAGCTCTCTATCCGGGACATACTCCTACGAGCAGTACTTC
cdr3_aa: CASSLSGTYSYEQYF

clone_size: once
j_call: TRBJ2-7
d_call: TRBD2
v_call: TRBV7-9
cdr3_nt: TGTGCCAGCAGCTCCCGGGGGGGTGAGCGGGGGATCTACGAGCAGTACTTC
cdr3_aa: CASSSRGGERGIYEQYF

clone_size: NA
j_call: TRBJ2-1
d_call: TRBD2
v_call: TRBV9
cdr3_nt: TGTGCCAGCAGCGTAGACCTAGCGGGGACCTACAATGAGCAGTTCTTC
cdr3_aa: CASSVDLAGTYNEQFF

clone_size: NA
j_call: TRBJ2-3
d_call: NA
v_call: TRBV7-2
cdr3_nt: TGTGCCAGCAGCCCTTCCGGGTTTACGCAGTATTTT
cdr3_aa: CASSPSGFTQYF

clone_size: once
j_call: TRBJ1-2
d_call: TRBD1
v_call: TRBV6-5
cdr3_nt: TGTGCCAGCAGTTGGGGACAGGGGGCAAGCGGCTACACCTTC
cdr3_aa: CASSWGQGASGYTF

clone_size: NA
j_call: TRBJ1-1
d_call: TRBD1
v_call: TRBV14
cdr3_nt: TGTGCCAGCAGTCGTGGACAGGAAACTTCTGAAGCTTTCTTT
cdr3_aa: CASSRGQETSEAFF

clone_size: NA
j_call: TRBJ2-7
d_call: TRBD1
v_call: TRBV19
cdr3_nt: TGTGCCAGTAGTATATCGTTCTGGGACAGGGGCTCCTACGAGCAGTACTTC
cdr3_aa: CASSISFWDRGSYEQYF

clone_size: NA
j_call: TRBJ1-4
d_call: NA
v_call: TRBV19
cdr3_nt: TGTGCCAGTAGTTCAAACGGACAGCTGCTAAATGAAAAACTGTTTTTT
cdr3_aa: CASSSNGQLLNEKLFF

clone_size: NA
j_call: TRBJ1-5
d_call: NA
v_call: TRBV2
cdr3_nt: TGTGCCAGCAGTGACATACTGGGACTGTATCATTTGGATCAGCCCCAGCATTTT
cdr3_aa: CASSDILGLYHLDQPQHF

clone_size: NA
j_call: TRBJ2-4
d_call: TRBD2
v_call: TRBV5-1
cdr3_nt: TGCGCCAGCAGCCTGACTAGCGGGGGGGCCACGGACAGTCAGTACTTC
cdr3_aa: CASSLTSGGATDSQYF

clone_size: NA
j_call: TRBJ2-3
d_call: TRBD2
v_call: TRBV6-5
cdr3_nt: TGTGCCGGCCTAGGGACTAGCGGGGTTCATACGCAGTATTTT
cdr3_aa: CAGLGTSGVHTQYF

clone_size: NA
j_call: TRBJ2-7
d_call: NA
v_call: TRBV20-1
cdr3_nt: TGCAGTGCTCTCCTCGTATACGAGCAGTACTTC
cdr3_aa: CSALLVYEQYF

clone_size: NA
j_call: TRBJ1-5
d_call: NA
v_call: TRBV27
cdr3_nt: TGTGCCAGCAGTCAAACAGGGTACAATCAGCCCCAGCATTTT
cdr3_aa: CASSQTGYNQPQHF

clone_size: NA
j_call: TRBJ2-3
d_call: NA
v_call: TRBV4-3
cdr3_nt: TGCGCCAGCAGCCAAGACGGTCAATATACAGATACGCAGTATTTT
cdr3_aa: CASSQDGQYTDTQYF

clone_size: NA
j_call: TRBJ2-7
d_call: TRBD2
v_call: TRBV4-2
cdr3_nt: TGTGCCAGCAGCCTTACTAGCGGGGGGAATTCCTACGAGCAGTACTTC
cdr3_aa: CASSLTSGGNSYEQYF

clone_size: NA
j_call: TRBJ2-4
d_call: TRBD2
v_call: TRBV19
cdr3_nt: TGTGCCAGTAGTATAGGGGGGGGTGGCAAAAACATTCAGTACTTC
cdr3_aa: CASSIGGGGKNIQYF

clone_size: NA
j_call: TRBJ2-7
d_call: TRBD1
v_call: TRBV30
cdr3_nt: TGTGCCTGGAGACAGGGGGGCTACGAGCAGTACTTC
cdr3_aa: CAWRQGGYEQYF

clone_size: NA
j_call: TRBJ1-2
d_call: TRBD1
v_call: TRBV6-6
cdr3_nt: TGTGCCAGCAGTTACCAGACAGGGGGGTACGACTATGGCTACACCTTC
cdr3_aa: CASSYQTGGYDYGYTF

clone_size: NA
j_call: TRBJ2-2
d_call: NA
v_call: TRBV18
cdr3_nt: TGTGCCAGCTCTCAACAGGGGAACACCGGGGAGCTGTTTTTT
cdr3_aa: CASSQQGNTGELFF

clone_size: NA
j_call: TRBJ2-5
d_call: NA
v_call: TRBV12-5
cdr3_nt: TGTGCTAGTGGCCCTCCCTGGGGGGATTCAGAGACCCAGTACTTC
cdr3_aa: CASGPPWGDSETQYF

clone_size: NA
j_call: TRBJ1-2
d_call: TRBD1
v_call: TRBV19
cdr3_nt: TGTGCCAGTAGTCTATGGACAGGGGGGAGTAACTATGGCTACACCTTC
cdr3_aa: CASSLWTGGSNYGYTF

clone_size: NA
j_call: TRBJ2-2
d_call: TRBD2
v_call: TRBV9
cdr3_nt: TGTGCCAGCAGCGTAAAGAGCGGGGGGACTACGAACACCGGGGAGCTGTTTTTT
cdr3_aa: CASSVKSGGTTNTGELFF

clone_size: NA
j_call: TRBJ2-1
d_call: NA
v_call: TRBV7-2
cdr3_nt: TGTGCCAGCAGCTTAGGGCAGCGAATAAGCTCCTACAATGAGCAGTTCTTC
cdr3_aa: CASSLGQRISSYNEQFF

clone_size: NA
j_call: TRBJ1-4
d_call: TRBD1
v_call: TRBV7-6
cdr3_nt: TGTGCCAGCAGCCCACAGGGGGGACATAATGAAAAACTGTTTTTT
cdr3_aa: CASSPQGGHNEKLFF

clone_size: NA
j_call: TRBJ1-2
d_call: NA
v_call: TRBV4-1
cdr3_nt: TGCGCCAGCAGCCAAGATGTGGGGACAACGTTCTATGGCTACACCTTC
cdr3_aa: CASSQDVGTTFYGYTF

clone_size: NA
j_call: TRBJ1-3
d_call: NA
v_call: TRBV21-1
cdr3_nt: TGTGCCAGCAGTCTTCTAGACAAAAACAGGGCGTACTCTGGAAACACCATATATTTT
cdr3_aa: CASSLLDKNRAYSGNTIYF

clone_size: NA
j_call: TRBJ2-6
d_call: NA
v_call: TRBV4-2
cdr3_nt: TGTGCCAGCAGCCAAGATAGGCGACAGCCCGGGGCCAACGTCCTGACTTTC
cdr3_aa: CASSQDRRQPGANVLTF

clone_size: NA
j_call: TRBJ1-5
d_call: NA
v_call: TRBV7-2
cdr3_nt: TGTGCCAGCAGCTCAGACAGCCGCAATCAGCCCCAGCATTTT
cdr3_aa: CASSSDSRNQPQHF

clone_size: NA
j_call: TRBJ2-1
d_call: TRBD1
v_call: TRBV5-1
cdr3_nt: TGCGCCAGCAGCGGAGGAGGGACAGGGGCCTACAATGAGCAGTTCTTC
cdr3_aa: CASSGGGTGAYNEQFF

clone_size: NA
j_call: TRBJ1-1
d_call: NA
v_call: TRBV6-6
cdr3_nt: TGTGCCAGCAGTTATGCGGGGTACAACACTGAAGCTTTCTTT
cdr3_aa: CASSYAGYNTEAFF

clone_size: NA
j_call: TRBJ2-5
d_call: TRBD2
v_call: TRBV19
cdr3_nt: TGTGCCAGTGGGGGTGCCGGACTAGCGGAAGAGACCCAGTACTTC
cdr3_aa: CASGGAGLAEETQYF

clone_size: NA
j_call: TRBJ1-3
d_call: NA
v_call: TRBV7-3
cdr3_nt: TGTGCCAGCGGGCCCCGCGGGGGACCTGGAAACACCATATATTTT
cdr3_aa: CASGPRGGPGNTIYF

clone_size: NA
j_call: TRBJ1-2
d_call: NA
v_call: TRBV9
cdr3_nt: TGTGCCAGCAGCGAGGGAGGGATCGGCTACACCTTC
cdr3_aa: CASSEGGIGYTF

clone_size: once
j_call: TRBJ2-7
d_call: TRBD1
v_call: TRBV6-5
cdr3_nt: TGTGCCAGCAGGGCCGGGACAGGGGATGGTAACGAGCAGTACTTC
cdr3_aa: CASRAGTGDGNEQYF

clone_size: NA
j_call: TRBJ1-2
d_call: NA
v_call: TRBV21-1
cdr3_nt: TGTGCCAGCGGACACGGGGGTAACTATGGCTACACCTTC
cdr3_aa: CASGHGGNYGYTF

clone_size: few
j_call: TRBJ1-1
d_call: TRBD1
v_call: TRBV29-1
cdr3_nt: TGCAGTGATCCGGGACAGATTGAAGCTTTCTTT
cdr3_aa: CSDPGQIEAFF

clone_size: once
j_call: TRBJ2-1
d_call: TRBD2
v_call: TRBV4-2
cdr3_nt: TGTGCCAGCAGCCAAGAAGGCGCGGGGGGTTACAATGAGCAGTTCTTC
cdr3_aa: CASSQEGAGGYNEQFF

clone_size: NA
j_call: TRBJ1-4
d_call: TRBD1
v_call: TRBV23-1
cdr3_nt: TGCGCCAGCAGCGACCGGGACAGGGGATTAATAGGGACCAGGGGTTTTCGGGAAAAACTGTTTTTT
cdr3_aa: CASSDRDRGLIGTRGFREKLFF

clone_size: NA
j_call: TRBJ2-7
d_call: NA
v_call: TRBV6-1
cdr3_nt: TGTGCCAGCAGTGGTGGACTGTCCTACGAGCAGTACTTC
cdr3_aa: CASSGGLSYEQYF

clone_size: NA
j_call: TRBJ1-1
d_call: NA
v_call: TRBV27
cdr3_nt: TGTGCCAGCAGTTTTAGTCAGGGGAGCACTGAAGCTTTCTTT
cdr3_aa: CASSFSQGSTEAFF

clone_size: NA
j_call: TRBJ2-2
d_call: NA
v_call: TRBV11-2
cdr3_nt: TGTGCCAGCAGCTTAAGGGGGGGGTCGAACACCGGGGAGCTGTTTTTT
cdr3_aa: CASSLRGGSNTGELFF

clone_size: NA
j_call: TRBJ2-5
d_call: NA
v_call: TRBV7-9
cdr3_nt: TGTGCCAGCAGCTTAGGCAGCCAAGAGACCCAGTACTTC
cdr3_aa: CASSLGSQETQYF

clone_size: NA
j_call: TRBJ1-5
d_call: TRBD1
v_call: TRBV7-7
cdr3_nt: TGTGCTAGCGGGGTACAGGGGAACAGAGGTAATCAGCCCCAGCATTTT
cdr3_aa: CASGVQGNRGNQPQHF

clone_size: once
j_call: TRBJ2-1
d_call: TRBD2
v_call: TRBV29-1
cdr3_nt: TGCAGCGTCTCCGGGACTAGCGTTAATGAGCAGTTCTTC
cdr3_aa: CSVSGTSVNEQFF

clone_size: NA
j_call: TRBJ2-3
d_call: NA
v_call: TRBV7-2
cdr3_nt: TGTGCCAGCAGCACTGGGGGGGCAGTCACAGATACGCAGTATTTT
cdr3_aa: CASSTGGAVTDTQYF